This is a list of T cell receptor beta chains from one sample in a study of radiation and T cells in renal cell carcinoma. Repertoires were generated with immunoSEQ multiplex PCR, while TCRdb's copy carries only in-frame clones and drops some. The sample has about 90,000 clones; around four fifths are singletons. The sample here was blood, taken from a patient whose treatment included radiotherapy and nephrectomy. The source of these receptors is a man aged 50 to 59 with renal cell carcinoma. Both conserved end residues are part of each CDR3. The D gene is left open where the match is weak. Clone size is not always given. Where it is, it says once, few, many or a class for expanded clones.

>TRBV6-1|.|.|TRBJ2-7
CASSVRTNYEQYF
TGTGCCAGCAGTGTTAGGACTAACTACGAGCAGTACTTC
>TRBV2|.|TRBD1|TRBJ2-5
CASSYLNTGGVETQYF
TGTGCCAGCAGTTACCTCAATACAGGGGGCGTCGAGACCCAGTACTTC
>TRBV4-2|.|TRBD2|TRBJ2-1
CASSHLTSGEQFF
TGTGCCAGCAGCCATCTAACTAGCGGTGAGCAGTTCTTC
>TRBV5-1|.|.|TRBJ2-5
CASSLSNQETQYF
TGCGCCAGCAGCCTAAGTAACCAAGAGACCCAGTACTTC
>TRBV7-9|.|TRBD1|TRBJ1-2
CATGRGQGDYGYTF
TGTGCCACTGGGCGGGGACAGGGGGACTATGGCTACACCTTC
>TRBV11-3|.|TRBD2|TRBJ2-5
CASSLGASGQETQYF
TGTGCCAGCAGCTTAGGGGCTAGCGGTCAAGAGACCCAGTACTTC
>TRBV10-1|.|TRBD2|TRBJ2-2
CASSGVAGAGELFF
TGCGCCAGCAGTGGAGTAGCGGGAGCCGGGGAGCTGTTTTTT
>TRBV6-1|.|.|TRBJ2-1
CASSDGQIWNEQFF
TGTGCCAGCAGTGACGGACAGATTTGGAATGAGCAGTTCTTC
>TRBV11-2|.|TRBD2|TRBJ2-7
CASSLGLAGVGYEQYF
TGTGCCAGCAGCCTAGGACTAGCGGGAGTAGGGTACGAGCAGTACTTC
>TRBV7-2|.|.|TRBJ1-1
CASSTGPNTEAFF
TGTGCCAGCAGCACAGGCCCGAACACTGAAGCTTTCTTT
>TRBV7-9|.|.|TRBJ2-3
CASSPAGGDTQYF
TGTGCCAGCAGCCCGGCAGGGGGGGATACGCAGTATTTT
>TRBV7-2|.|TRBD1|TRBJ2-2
CASSRHRGNTGELFF
TGTGCCAGCAGCCGGCACAGGGGGAACACCGGGGAGCTGTTTTTT
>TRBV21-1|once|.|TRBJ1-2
CASSKDRLNYGYTF
TGTGCCAGCAGCAAAGACCGGTTAAACTATGGCTACACCTTC
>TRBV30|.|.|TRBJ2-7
CAWSAGIPYEQYF
TGTGCCTGGAGTGCAGGGATACCCTACGAGCAGTACTTC
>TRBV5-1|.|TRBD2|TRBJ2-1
CASSLGPALAGTSEQFF
TGCGCCAGCAGCTTGGGGCCGGCACTAGCGGGTACGAGTGAGCAGTTCTTC
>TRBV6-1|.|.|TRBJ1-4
CASSPLGHDDEKLFF
TGTGCCAGCAGCCCTCTGGGGCATGACGATGAAAAACTGTTTTTT
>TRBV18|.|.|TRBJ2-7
CASSPGSPSYEQYF
TGTGCCAGCTCACCCGGGTCGCCATCCTACGAGCAGTACTTC
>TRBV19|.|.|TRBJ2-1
CASNEGHPNEQFF
TGTGCCAGTAACGAGGGACACCCCAATGAGCAGTTCTTC
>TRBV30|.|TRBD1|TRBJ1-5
CAWSPGGQGNQPQHF
TGTGCCTGGAGCCCCGGGGGACAGGGCAATCAGCCCCAGCATTTT
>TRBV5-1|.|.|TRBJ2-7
CASSLLSQGTYEQYF
TGCGCCAGCAGCTTGCTATCGCAGGGGACCTACGAGCAGTACTTC
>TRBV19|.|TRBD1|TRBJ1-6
CASTKWGQGDNSPLHF
TGTGCCAGTACCAAGTGGGGACAGGGGGATAATTCACCCCTCCACTTT
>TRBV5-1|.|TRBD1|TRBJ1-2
CASSRDATGLNYGYTF
TGCGCCAGCAGCAGGGACGCGACAGGGCTAAACTATGGCTACACCTTC
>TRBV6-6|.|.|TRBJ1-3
CASKLYGNTIYF
TGTGCCAGCAAGTTGTATGGAAACACCATATATTTT
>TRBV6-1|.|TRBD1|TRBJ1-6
CAIREGARSYSPLHF
TGTGCCATCCGGGAGGGGGCGCGAAGTTATTCACCCCTCCACTTT
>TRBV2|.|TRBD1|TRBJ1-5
CASQTGTGNQPQHF
TGTGCCAGCCAGACCGGGACAGGGAATCAGCCCCAGCATTTT
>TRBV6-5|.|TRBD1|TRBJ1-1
CASSYQGARTEAFF
TGTGCCAGCAGTTATCAGGGGGCAAGGACTGAAGCTTTCTTT
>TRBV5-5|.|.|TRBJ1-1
CASSLFSGIVNEAFF
TGTGCCAGCAGCTTGTTTAGTGGAATCGTTAATGAAGCTTTCTTT
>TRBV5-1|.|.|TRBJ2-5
CASRGPTPQETQYF
TGCGCCAGCAGAGGGCCAACCCCCCAAGAGACCCAGTACTTC
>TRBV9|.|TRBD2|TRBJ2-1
CASSGVRGLFF
TGTGCCAGCAGCGGAGTGCGGGGGTTGTTCTTC
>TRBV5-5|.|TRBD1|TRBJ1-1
CASSLVAGGNTEAFF
TGTGCCAGCAGCTTGGTCGCAGGGGGCAACACTGAAGCTTTCTTT
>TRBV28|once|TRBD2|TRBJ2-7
CASSPGGASGDISYEQYF
TGTGCCAGCAGTCCGGGGGGTGCTAGCGGGGATATTTCCTACGAGCAGTACTTC
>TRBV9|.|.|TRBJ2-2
CASSGRGAYGTGELFF
TGTGCCAGCAGCGGCCGGGGGGCTTATGGCACCGGGGAGCTGTTTTTT
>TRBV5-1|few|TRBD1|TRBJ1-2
CASSPQRGPYTF
TGCGCCAGCAGCCCCCAGAGGGGGCCGTACACCTTC
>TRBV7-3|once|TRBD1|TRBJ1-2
CASSSGTGVFGYTF
TGTGCCAGCAGCTCCGGGACAGGGGTCTTTGGCTACACCTTC
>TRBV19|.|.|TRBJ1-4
CASSIVAIREGHEKLFF
TGTGCCAGTAGTATAGTAGCGATAAGGGAAGGTCATGAAAAACTGTTTTTT
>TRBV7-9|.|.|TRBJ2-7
CASSLPKPPGQPSYEQYF
TGTGCCAGCAGCCTACCAAAACCTCCGGGACAACCGTCCTACGAGCAGTACTTC
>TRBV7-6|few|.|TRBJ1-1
CASSLDRKNTEAFF
TGTGCCAGCAGCTTAGATCGAAAGAACACTGAAGCTTTCTTT
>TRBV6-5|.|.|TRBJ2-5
CASSYTGRETQYF
TGTGCCAGCAGTTACACGGGGCGAGAGACCCAGTACTTC
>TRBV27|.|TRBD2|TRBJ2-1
CASSPLAGAGNEQFF
TGTGCCAGCAGTCCCCTAGCGGGAGCCGGCAATGAGCAGTTCTTC
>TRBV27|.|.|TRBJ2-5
CASSLSKAQGYQYF
TGTGCCAGCAGTTTATCGAAAGCCCAAGGATACCAGTACTTC
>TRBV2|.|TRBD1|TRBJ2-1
CASRRTGDNEQFF
TGTGCCAGCAGAAGGACAGGAGACAATGAGCAGTTCTTC
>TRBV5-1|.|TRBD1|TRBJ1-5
CASSPTGDTSNQPQHF
TGCGCCAGCAGCCCGACAGGGGATACTAGCAATCAGCCCCAGCATTTT
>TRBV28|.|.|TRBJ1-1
CASRLYTEAFF
TGTGCCAGCAGACTATACACTGAAGCTTTCTTT
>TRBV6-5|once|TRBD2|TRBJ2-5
CASRGGSWRQETQYF
TGTGCCAGCAGGGGGGGGAGTTGGAGGCAAGAGACCCAGTACTTC
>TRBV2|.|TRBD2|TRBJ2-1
CASSDLAGGNNEQFF
TGTGCCAGCAGCGATCTAGCGGGGGGGAACAATGAGCAGTTCTTC
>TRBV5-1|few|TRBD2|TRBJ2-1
CASSREASGSSYNEQFF
TGCGCCAGCAGCAGGGAAGCGAGCGGGAGTTCCTACAATGAGCAGTTCTTC
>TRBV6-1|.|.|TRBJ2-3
CASSGRRGGPSTDTQYF
TGTGCCAGCAGTGGCCGTCGAGGGGGGCCAAGCACAGATACGCAGTATTTT
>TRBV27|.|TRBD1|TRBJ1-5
CANQRQGRHSNQPQHF
TGTGCCAACCAAAGACAGGGGCGACATAGCAATCAGCCCCAGCATTTT
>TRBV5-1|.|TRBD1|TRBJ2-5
CASSSTTGGKTQYF
TGCGCCAGCAGCTCCACGACAGGGGGGAAGACCCAGTACTTC
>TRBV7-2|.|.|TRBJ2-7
CASSPGGSDYEQYF
TGTGCCAGCAGCCCCGGGGGTAGCGACTACGAGCAGTACTTC
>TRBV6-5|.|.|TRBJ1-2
CASSYSGGSAVYGYTF
TGTGCCAGCAGTTACTCAGGAGGGTCTGCGGTCTATGGCTACACCTTC
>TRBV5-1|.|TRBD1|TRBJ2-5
CASSLETGGYETQYF
TGCGCCAGCAGCTTGGAGACAGGGGGTTACGAGACCCAGTACTTC
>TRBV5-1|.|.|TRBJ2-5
CASGIGGTWFGTQYF
TGCGCCAGCGGGATAGGGGGAACTTGGTTTGGGACCCAGTACTTC
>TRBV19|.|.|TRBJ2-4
CASSNPGRSFKNIQYF
TGTGCCAGTAGTAATCCGGGTCGGTCCTTCAAAAACATTCAGTACTTC
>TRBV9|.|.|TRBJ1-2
CASSVGGGAGDYGYTF
TGTGCCAGCAGCGTAGGCGGAGGAGCAGGGGATTATGGCTACACCTTC
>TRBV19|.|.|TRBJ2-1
CASSMRVADSSYNEQFF
TGTGCCAGTAGTATGAGGGTAGCGGATAGCTCCTACAATGAGCAGTTCTTC
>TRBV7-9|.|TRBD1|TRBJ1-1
CASRLLRQGPAFF
TGTGCCAGCAGACTATTAAGACAGGGCCCGGCTTTCTTT
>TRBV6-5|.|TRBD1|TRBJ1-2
CASSYRQGVKGYTF
TGTGCCAGCAGTTACCGACAGGGGGTCAAAGGCTACACCTTC
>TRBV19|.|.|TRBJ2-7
CASSSRSYYEQYF
TGTGCCAGTAGTTCCCGTAGTTACTACGAGCAGTACTTC
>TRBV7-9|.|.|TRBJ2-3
CASSWGSGSNTDTQYF
TGTGCCAGCAGCTGGGGCTCGGGGTCCAACACAGATACGCAGTATTTT